This T cell receptor beta chain was sequenced during a study of blood T cell repertoires in COVID-19. Across the whole study: Whether acute or convalescent, the COVID-19 samples came from the United States, Italy and Spain.

The assay was immunoSEQ multiplex PCR, and TCRdb's table has in-frame clones only and misses some. This table has 55,000 to 75,000 clones, over 85% appearing once. The germline CDR1 and CDR2 sequences are WNHNN and SYGVQD (reference sequence). The CDR3 is made up of 10 amino acids. Trimming took 8 bases from V and 3 from J, leaving 4 bases between them. The chain joins TRBV10-1 to TRBJ1-1; D is ambiguous. Sequenced material: peripheral blood. The receptor was derived from a man in his 60s with acute or convalescent COVID-19. CDR3 coding DNA: TGCGCCAGCCGAGACACTGAAGCTTTCTTT. Its protein is CASRDTEAFF.